This T cell receptor (beta chain) derives from a study of shared clonotypes between healthy human individuals. The CDR3 covers 17 residues. The J segment lost 7 bases and the V segment lost 3 bases, leaving 14 bases of the junction unmatched. Germline CDR1 and CDR2: LNHNV and YYDKDF (reference sequence). Sequenced by immunoSEQ multiplex PCR; TCRdb stores in-frame clones only, minus some. The sample contains about 2.4 million clones, 93% of which appear only once. The sequenced material came from naive CD4+ T cells from PBMCs. Subset meaning: CD45RA+ positively selected. The chain is built from TRBV15 and TRBJ2-1, with 8 positions matching TRBD1. This sequence originates from a man between 18 and 29 years old in good health. Some clones in this sample may be carry-over from other donors' samples. The CDR3 nucleotides are TGTGCCACCAGCAGTCTGTCAGGGGGCCAGACAGGGAATGAGCAGTTCTTC. Translated, it gives CATSSLSGGQTGNEQFF.